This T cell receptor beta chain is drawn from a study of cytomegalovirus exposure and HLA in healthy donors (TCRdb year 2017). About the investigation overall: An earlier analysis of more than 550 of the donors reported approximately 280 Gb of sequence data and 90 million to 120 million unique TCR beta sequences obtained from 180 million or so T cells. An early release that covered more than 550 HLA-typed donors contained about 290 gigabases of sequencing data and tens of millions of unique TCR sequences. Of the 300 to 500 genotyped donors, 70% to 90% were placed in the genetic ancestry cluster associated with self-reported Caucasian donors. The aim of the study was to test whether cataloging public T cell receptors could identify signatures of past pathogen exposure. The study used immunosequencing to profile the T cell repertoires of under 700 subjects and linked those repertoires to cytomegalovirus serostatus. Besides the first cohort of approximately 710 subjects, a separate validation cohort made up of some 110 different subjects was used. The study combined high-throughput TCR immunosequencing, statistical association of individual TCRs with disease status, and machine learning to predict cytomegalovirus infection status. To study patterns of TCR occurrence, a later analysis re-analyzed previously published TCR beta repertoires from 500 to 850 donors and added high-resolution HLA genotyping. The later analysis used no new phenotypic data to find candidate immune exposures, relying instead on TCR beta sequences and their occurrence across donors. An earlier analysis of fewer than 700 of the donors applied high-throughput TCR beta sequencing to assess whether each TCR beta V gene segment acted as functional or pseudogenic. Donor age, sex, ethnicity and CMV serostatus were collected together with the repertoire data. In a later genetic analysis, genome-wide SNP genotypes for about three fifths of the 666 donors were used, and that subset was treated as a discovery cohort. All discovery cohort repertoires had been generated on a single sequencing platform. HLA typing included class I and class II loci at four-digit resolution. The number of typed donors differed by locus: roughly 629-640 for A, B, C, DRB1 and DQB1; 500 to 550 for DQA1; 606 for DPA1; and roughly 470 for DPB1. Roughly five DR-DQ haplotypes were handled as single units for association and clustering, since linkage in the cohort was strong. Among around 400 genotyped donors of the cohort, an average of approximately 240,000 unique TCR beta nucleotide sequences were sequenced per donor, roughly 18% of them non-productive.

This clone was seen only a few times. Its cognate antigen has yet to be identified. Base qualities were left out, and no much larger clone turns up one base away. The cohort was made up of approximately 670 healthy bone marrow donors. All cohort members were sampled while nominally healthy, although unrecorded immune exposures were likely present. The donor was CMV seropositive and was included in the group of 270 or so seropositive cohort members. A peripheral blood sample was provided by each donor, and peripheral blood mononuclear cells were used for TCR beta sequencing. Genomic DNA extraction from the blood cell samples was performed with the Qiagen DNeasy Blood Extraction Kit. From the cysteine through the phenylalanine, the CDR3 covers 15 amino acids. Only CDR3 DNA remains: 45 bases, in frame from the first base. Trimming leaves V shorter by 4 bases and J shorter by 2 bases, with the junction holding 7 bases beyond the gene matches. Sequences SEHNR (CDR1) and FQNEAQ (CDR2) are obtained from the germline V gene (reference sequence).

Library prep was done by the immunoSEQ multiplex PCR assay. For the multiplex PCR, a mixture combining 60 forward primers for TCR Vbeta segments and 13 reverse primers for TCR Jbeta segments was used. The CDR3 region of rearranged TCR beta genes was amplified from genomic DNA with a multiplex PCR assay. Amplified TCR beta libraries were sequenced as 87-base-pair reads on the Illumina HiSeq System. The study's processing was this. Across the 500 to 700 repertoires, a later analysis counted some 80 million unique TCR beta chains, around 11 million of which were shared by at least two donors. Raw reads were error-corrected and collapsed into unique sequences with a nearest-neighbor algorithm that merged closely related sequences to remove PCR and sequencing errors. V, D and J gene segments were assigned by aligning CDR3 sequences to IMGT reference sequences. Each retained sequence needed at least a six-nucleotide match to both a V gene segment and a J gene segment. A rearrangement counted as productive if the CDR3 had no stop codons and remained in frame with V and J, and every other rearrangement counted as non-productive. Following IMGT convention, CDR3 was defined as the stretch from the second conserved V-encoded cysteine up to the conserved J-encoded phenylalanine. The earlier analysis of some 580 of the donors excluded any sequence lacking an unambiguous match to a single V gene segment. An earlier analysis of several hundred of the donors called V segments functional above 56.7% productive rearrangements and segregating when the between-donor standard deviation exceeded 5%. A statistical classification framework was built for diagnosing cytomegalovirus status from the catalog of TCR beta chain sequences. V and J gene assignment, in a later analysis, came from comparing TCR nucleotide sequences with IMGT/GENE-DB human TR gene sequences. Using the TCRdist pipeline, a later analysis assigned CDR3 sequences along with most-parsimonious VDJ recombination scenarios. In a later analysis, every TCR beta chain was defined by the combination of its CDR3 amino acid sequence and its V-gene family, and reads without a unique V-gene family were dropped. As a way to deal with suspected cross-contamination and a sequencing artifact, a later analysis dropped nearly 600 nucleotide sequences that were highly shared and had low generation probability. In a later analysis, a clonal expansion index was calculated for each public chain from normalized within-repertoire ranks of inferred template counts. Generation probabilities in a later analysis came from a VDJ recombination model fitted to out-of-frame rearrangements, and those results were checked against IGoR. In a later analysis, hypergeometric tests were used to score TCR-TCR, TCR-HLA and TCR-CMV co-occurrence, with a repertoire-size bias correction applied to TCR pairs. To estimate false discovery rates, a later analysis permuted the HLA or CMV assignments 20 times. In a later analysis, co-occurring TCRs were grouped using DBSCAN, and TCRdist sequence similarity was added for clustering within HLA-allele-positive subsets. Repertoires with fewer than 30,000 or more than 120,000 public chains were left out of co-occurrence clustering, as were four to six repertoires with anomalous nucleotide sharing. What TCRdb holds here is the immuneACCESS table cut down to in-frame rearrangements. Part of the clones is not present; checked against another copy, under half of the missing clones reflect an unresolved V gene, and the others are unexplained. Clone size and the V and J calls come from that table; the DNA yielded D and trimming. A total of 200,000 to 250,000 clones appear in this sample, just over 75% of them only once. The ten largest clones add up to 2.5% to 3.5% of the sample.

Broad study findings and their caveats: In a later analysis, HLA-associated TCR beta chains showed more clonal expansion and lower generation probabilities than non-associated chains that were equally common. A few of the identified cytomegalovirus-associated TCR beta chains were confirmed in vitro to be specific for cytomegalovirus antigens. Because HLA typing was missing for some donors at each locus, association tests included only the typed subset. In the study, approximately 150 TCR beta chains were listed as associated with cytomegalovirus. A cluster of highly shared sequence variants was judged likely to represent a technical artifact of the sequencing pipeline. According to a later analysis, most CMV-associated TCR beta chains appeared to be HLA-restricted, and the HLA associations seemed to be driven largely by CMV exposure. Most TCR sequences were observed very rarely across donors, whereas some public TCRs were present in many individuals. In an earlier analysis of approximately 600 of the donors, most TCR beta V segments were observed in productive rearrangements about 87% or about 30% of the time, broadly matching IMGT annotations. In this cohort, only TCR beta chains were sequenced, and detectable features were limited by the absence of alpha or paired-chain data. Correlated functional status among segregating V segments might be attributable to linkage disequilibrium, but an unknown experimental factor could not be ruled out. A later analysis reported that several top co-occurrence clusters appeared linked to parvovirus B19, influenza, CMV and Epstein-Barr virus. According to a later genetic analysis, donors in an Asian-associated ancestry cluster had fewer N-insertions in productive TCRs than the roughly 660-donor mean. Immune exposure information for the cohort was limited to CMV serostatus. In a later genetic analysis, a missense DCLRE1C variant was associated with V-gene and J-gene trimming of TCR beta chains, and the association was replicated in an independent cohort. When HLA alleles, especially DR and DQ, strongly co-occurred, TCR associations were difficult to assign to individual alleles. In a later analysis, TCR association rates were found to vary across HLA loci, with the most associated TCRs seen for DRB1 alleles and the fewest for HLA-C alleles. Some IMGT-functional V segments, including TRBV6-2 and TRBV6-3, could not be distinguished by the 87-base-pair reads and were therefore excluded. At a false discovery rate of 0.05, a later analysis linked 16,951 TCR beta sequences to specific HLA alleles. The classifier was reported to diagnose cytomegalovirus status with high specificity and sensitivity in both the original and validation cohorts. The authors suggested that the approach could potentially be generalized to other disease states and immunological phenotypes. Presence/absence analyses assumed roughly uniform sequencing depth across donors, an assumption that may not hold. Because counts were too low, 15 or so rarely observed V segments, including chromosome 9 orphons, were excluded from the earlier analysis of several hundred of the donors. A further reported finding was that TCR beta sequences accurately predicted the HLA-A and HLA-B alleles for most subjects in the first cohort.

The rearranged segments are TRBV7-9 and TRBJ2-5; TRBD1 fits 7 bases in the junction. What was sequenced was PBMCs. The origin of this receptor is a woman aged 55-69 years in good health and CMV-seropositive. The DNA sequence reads TGTGCCAGCAGCTCAGCCGGGACAGCACAAGAGACCCAGTACTTC. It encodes CASSSAGTAQETQYF.